This T cell receptor beta chain came from a study of neoadjuvant anti-PD-1 for oral cavity cancer (dated by TCRdb to about 2021). For context, the study as a whole: Before curative-intent surgical resection, most patients were given three to four biweekly doses of nivolumab at 3 mg/kg. For patients who did not progress, a fourth nivolumab dose was given around day 43, followed by definitive surgical resection on days 50-56. Under RECIST 1.1, patients with complete response, partial response or stable disease were classed as responders, and patients with progression were classed as non-responders. The parent correlative cohort included under 15 patients, with an approximately 32% response rate. On the study overall, not on this receptor specifically: The TCR analyses had only a few patients in each response group, and the authors called for validation in larger cohorts. Greater tumor shrinkage correlated with larger post-treatment sizes of preexisting intratumoral clones, which suggests that expansion of preexisting clones contributed to response. Higher pretreatment blood TCRbeta clonality and lower post-treatment tumor TCRbeta clonality were correlated with higher pretreatment blood Treg/Th17 ratios.

The time point label for this specimen denotes: after neoadjuvant nivolumab, at surgical resection. The patients had newly diagnosed stage II-IVA oral cavity squamous cell carcinoma and had not received any prior systemic or radiation treatment. The cohort consisted of patients with HPV-negative, locally advanced oral cavity squamous cell carcinoma. The samples were drawn from a longitudinal correlative study tied to a single-arm phase II trial testing neoadjuvant nivolumab in oral cavity squamous cell carcinoma. Genomic DNA-based TCRbeta sequencing was performed on subject-matched pre- and post-treatment PBMCs and tumors from three responders and three non-responders. Genomic DNA was isolated from tumor tissue using the Maxwell RSC DNA from Tissue kit. The CDR3 spans 15 residues, from the cysteine through the phenylalanine. Solely the CDR3 DNA is kept, with 45 bases framed from the first base. At the junction V is shortened by 2 bases and J by 4 bases, with 12 bases in between. Based on the germline V gene, the CDR1 and CDR2 sequences are SGHNT and YENEEA.

Survey sequencing of tumors used two replicates per sample, and the tumor libraries mostly started from approximately 5.2 ug of input genomic DNA. Following the manufacturer's instructions, the team built TCRbeta libraries using the immunoSEQ hsTCRbeta kit. An Illumina NovaSeq 6000 S4 flow cell was used to sequence the final libraries, which had first been combined to 3 nM. In the source study's methods: The immunoSEQ Analyzer was used for raw data preprocessing and quality control. The analysis was limited to productive rearrangements, and each clonotype was defined by a unique CDR3 amino acid sequence. Repertoire clonality was estimated as the Gini-Simpson index, computed with the R package tcR. Gini indices were compared with Student's t test, and associations with tumor size change were assessed by Pearson correlation. The source is immuneACCESS, and TCRdb retained only in-frame sequences with V and J called. Part of the clones is not carried over; for the studies checked, unresolved V genes explain less than half of this, and the remainder is unexplained. V, J and clone size were drawn from that table, and D and trimming were deduced from the DNA. This sample is represented by tens of thousands of clones; 25% to 30% of them were singletons. The leading ten clones occupy approximately 16% of the sample.

The sample holds a few counts of this clone. This receptor's antigen is unknown. Base qualities are not recorded, but no much larger clone differs from it by a single base. The rearranged chain carries TRBV11-3 and TRBJ2-1; possibly the D gene is TRBD2, per 5 matching bases. The starting material was tumor tissue, obtained after nivolumab (anti-PD-1) treatment. This TCR derives from a person aged 35 to 85 with oral cavity squamous cell carcinoma. At the DNA level, the sequence is TGTGCCAGCAGCTTACAATCGGGGTCGTACAATGAGCAGTTCTTC. Protein translation: CASSLQSGSYNEQFF.